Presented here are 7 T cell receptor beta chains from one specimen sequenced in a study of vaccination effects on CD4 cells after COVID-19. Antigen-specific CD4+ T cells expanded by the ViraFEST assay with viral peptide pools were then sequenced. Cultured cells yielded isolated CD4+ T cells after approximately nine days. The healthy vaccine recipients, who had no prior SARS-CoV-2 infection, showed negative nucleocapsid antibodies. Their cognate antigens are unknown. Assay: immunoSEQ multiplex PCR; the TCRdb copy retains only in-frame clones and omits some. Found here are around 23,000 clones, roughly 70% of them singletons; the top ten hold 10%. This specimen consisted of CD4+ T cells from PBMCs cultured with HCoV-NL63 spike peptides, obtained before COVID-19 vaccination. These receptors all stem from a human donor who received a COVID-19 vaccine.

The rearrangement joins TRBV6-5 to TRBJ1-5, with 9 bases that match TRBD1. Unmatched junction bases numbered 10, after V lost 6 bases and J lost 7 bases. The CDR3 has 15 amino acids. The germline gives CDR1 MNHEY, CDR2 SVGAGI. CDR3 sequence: CASRAGTGMEQPQHF. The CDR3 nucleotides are TGTGCCAGCAGGGCCGGGACAGGGATGGAGCAGCCCCAGCATTTT.

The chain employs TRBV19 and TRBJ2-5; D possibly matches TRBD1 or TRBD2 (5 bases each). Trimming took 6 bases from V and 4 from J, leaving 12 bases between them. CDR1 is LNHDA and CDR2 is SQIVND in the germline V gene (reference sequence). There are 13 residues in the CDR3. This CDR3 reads CASSSSGRETQYF. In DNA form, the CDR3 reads TGTGCCAGTAGCTCTTCAGGGAGAGAGACCCAGTACTTC.

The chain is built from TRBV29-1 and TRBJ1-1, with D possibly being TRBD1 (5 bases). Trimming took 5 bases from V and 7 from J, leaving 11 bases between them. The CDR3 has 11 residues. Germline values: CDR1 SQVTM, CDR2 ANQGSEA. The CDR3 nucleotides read TGCAGCGTTCGGGACGGAGGTGAAGCTTTCTTT. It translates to CSVRDGGEAFF.

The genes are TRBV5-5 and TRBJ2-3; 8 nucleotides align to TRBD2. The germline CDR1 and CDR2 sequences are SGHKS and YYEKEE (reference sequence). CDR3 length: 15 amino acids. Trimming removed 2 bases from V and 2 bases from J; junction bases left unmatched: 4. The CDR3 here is CASSLTSGSTDTQYF. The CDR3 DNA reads TGTGCCAGCAGCTTAACTAGCGGTTCCACAGATACGCAGTATTTT.

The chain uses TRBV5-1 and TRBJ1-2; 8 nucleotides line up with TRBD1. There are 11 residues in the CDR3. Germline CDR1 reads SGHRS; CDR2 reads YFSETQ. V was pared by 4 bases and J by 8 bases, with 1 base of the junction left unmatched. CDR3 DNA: TGCGCCAGCAGCCCAGGGGGCGGCTACACCTTC. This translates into CASSPGGGYTF.

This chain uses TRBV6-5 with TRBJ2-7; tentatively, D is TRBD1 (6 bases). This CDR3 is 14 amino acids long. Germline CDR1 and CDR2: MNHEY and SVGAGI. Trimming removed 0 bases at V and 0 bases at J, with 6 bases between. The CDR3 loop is CASSYSGGSYEQYF. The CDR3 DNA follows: TGTGCCAGCAGTTACTCAGGGGGCTCCTACGAGCAGTACTTC.

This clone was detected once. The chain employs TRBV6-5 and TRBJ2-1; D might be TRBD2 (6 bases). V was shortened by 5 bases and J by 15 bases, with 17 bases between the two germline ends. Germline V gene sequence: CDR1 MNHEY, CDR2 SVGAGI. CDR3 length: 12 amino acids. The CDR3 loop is CASSQRLDLVFF. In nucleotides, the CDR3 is TGTGCCAGCAGTCAAAGACTAGATCTTGTGTTCTTC.